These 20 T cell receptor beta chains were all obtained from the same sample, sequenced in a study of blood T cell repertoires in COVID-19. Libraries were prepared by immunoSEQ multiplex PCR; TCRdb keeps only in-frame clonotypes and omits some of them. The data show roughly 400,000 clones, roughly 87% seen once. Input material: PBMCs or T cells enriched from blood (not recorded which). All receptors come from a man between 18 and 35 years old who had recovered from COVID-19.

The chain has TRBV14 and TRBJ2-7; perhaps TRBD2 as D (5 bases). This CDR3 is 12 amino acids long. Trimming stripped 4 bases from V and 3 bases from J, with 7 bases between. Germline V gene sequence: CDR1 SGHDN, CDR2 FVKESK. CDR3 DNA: TGTGCCAGCAGCCCCGGAGGCTACGAGCAGTACTTC. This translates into CASSPGGYEQYF.

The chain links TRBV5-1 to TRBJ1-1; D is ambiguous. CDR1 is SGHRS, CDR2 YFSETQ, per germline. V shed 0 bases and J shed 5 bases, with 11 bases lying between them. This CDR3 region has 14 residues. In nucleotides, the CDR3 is TGCGCCAGCAGCTTGGGTTCGGGGAAGACTGAAGCTTTCTTT. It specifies CASSLGSGKTEAFF.

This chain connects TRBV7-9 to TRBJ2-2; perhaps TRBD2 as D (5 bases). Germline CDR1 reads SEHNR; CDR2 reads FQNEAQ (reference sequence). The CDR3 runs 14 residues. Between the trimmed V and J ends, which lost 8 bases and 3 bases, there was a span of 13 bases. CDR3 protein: CASGALAYTGELFF. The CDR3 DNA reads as TGTGCCAGCGGAGCCCTAGCCTACACCGGGGAGCTGTTTTTT.

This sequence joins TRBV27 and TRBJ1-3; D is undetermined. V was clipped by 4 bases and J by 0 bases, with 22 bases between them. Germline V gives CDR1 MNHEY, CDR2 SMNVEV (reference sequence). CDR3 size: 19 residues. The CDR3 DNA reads TGTGCCAGCAGTTCCCTAAGCTGGGAGGGCATAGGCTCTGGAAACACCATATATTTT. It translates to CASSSLSWEGIGSGNTIYF.

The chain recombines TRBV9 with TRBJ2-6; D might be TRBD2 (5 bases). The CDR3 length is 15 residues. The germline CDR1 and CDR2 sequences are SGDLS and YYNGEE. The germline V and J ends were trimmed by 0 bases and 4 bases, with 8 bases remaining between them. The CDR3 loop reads CASSVAIAGANVLTF. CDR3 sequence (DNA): TGTGCCAGCAGCGTAGCAATAGCGGGGGCCAACGTCCTGACTTTC. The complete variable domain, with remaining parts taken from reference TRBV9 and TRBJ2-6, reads DSGVTQTPKHLITATGQRVTLRCSPRSGDLSVYWYQQSLDQGLQFLIQYYNGEERAKGNILERFSAQQFPDLHSELNLSSLELGDSALYFCASSVAIAGANVLTFGAGSRLTVL.

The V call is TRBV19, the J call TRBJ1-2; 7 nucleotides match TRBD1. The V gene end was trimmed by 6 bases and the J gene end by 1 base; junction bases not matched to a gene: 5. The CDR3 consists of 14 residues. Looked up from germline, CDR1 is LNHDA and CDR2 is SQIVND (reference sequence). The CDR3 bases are TGTGCCAGTAGACAGGGGAATGTTAACTATGGCTACACCTTC. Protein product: CASRQGNVNYGYTF.

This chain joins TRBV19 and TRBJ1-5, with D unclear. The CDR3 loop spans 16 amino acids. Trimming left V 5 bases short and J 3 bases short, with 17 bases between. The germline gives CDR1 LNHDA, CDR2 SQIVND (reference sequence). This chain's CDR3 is CASSYMWSNTNQPQHF. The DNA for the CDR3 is TGTGCCAGTAGTTACATGTGGTCCAATACCAATCAGCCCCAGCATTTT.

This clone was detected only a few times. The CDR3 DNA reads as TGTGCCAGCAAAGCGGGTGGATCCTACGAGCAGTACTTC. This encodes CASKAGGSYEQYF. V usage is TRBV6-4 and J usage is TRBJ2-7; tentative D call: TRBD2 (6 bases). The V end was cut by 7 bases, the J end by 1 base, with 11 bases between. The CDR3 runs to 13 residues. Germline lookup yields CDR1 MRHNA and CDR2 SNTAGT.

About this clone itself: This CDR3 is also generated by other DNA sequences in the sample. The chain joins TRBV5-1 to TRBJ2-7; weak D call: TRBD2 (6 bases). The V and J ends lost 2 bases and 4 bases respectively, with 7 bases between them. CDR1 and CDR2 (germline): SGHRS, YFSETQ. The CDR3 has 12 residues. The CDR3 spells CASSLRGYEQYF. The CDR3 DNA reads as TGCGCCAGCAGCTTACGGGGGTACGAGCAGTACTTC.

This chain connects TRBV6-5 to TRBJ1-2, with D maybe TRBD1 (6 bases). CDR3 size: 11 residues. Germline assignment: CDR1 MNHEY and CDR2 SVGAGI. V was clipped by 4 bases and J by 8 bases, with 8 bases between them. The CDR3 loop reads CASSSGQGYTF. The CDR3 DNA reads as TGTGCCAGCAGTTCAGGACAGGGCTACACCTTC.

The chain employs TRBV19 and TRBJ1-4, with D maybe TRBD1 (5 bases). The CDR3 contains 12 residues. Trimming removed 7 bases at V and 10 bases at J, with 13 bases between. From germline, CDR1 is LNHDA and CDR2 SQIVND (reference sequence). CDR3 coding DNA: TGTGCCAGTACCGACTACGGGGGAAAACTGTTTTTT. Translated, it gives CASTDYGGKLFF.

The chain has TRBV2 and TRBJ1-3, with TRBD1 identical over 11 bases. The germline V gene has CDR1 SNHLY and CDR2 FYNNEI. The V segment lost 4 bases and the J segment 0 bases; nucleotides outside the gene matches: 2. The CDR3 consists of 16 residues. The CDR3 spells CASSADRGPSGNTIYF. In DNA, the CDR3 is TGTGCCAGCAGTGCGGACAGGGGGCCCTCTGGAAACACCATATATTTT.

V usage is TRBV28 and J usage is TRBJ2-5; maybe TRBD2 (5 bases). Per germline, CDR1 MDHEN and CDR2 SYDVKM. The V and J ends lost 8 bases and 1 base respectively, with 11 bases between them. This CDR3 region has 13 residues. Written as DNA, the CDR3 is TGTGCCAGCGGGTCAGCGGTCCAAGAGACCCAGTACTTC. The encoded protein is CASGSAVQETQYF.

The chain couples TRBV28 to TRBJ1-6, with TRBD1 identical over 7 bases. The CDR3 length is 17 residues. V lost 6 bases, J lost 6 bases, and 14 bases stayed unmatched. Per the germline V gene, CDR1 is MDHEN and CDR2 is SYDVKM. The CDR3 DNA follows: TGTGCCAGCAGCCAGCAGACAGGGCCCCTCTTTAATTCACCCCTCCACTTT. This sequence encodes CASSQQTGPLFNSPLHF.

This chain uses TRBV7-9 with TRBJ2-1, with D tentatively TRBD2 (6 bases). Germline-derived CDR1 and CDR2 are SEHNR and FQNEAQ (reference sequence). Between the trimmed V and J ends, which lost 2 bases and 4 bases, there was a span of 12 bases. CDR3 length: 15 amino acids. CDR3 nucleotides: TGTGCCAGCAGCTTATCCCGGGGGAGATACAATGAGCAGTTCTTC. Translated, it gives CASSLSRGRYNEQFF. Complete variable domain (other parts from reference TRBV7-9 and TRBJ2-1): DTGVSQNPRHKITKRGQNVTFRCDPISEHNRLYWYRQTLGQGPEFLTYFQNEAQLEKSRLLSDRFSAERPKGSFSTLEIQRTEQGDSAMYLCASSLSRGRYNEQFFGPGTRLTVL.

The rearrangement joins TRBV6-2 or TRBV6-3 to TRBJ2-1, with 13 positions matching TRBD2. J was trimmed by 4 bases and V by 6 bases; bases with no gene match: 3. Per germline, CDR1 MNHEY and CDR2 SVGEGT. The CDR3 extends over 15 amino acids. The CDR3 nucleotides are TGTGCCAGCAGCCGGGGACTAGCGGGGTACAATGAGCAGTTCTTC. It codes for CASSRGLAGYNEQFF.

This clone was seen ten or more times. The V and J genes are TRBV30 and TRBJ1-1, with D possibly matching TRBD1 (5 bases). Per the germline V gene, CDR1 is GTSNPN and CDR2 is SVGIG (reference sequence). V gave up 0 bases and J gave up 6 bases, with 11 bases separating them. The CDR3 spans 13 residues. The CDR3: CAWSVGGFAEAFF. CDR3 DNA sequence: TGTGCCTGGAGTGTGGGGGGGTTCGCTGAAGCTTTCTTT.

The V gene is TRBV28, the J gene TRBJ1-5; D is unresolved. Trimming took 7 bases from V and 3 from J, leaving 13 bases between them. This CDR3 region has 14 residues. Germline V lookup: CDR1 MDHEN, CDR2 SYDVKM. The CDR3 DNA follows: TGTGCCAGCACCTCATCCGGGTACAATCAGCCCCAGCATTTT. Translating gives CASTSSGYNQPQHF.

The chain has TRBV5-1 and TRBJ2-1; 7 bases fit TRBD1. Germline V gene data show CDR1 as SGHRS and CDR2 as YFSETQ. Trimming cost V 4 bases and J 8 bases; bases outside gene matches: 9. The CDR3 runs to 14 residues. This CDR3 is CASSLGHRGDEQFF. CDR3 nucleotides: TGCGCCAGCAGCCTCGGGCACAGGGGTGATGAGCAGTTCTTC.

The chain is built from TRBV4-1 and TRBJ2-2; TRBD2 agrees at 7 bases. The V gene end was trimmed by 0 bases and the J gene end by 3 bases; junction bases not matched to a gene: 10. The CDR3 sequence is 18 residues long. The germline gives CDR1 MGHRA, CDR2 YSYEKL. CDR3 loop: CASSQEARDGGYTGELFF. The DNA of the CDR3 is TGCGCCAGCAGCCAAGAGGCCCGGGACGGGGGGTACACCGGGGAGCTGTTTTTT.